The 5 T cell receptor beta chains below were found in one sample sequenced in a study of OX40 agonist ivuxolimab in advanced cancers. The method was immunoSEQ multiplex PCR; TCRdb's version includes in-frame clones alone and lacks a portion of them. This table holds about 71,000 clones, just under 95% found once. This specimen was CD4+ or CD8+ T cells sorted from blood, taken in a trial of the OX40 agonist ivuxolimab. The origin of the receptors is an adult with an advanced solid tumor such as melanoma, head and neck, liver or kidney cancer.

The V call is TRBV27, the J call TRBJ2-1; D gene unclear. The CDR3 is 11 amino acids. The V and J ends lost 11 bases and 6 bases respectively, with 11 bases between them. The germline CDR1 and CDR2 sequences are MNHEY and SMNVEV (reference sequence). The CDR3 coding sequence is TGTGCCGCCTCGACGGTCAATGAGCAGTTCTTC. This gives the protein CAASTVNEQFF.

The CDR3 nucleotides are TGTGCCTGGAGTGGGGGACTAGCGGGCTACAATGAGCAGTTCTTC. This translates into CAWSGGLAGYNEQFF. J is TRBJ2-1 and V is TRBV30, with 12 bases matching TRBD2. CDR1 and CDR2 from the germline V gene are GTSNPN and SVGIG (reference sequence). Trimming at V came to 1 base and at J to 3 bases, leaving 1 base not matched to a gene. The CDR3 runs 15 residues.

The chain uses TRBV7-3 and TRBJ2-7; 8 nucleotides align to TRBD1. J lost 6 bases, V lost 1 base, and 8 bases had no gene match. The CDR3 totals 15 residues. Germline V gene sequence: CDR1 SGHTA, CDR2 FQGTGA. CDR3 sequence reads: CASSLNPGGSGEQYF. DNA of the CDR3: TGTGCCAGCAGCTTAAATCCAGGGGGCAGCGGCGAGCAGTACTTC.

The rearrangement joins TRBV4-1 to TRBJ1-1, with 8 bases aligning to TRBD1. Germline CDR1 and CDR2: MGHRA and YSYEKL. This CDR3 is built from 13 residues. Trimming removed 7 bases from V and 7 bases from J; junction bases left unmatched: 8. CDR3 sequence reads: CASMGQGAREAFF. The CDR3, as DNA: TGCGCCAGCATGGGGCAGGGGGCCCGTGAAGCTTTCTTT.

The sample holds one count of this clone. The chain has TRBV29-1 and TRBJ2-7; D not resolved. The CDR3 consists of 12 residues. V gave up 4 bases and J gave up 2 bases, with 9 bases separating them. Germline V gene lookup returns CDR1 SQVTM and CDR2 ANQGSEA. The CDR3 DNA reads TGCAGCGTTGGGGTCCGGACCTACGAGCAGTACTTC. Protein product: CSVGVRTYEQYF.